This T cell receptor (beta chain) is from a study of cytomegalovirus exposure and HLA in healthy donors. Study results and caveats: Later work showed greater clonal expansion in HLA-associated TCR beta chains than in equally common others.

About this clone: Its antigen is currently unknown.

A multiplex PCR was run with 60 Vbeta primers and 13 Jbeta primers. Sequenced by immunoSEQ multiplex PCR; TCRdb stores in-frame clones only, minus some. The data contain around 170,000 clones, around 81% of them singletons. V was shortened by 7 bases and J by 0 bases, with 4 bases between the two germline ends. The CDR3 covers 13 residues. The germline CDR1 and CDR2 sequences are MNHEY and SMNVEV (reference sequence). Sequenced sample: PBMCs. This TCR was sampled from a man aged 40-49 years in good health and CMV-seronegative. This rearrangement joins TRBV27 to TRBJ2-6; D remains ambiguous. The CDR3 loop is CASIRSGANVLTF. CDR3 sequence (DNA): TGTGCCAGCATTCGCTCTGGGGCCAACGTCCTGACTTTC.